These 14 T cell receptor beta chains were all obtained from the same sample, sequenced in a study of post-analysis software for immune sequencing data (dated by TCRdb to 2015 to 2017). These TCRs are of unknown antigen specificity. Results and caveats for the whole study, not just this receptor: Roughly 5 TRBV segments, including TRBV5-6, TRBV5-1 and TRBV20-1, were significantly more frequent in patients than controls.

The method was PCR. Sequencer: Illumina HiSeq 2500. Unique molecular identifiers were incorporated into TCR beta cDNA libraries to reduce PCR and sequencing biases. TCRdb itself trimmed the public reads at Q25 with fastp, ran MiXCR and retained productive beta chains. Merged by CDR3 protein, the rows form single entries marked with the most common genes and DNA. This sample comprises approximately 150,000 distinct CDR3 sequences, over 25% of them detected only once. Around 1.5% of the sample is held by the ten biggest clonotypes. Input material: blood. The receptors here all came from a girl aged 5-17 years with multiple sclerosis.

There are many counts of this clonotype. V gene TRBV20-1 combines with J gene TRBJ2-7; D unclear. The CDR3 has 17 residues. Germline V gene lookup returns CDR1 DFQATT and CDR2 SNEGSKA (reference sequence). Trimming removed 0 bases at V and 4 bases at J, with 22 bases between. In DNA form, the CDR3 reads TGCAGTGCTAGAGATTTCTTGGCGCCCGGTCGCTCTTACGAGCAGTACTTC. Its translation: CSARDFLAPGRSYEQYF.

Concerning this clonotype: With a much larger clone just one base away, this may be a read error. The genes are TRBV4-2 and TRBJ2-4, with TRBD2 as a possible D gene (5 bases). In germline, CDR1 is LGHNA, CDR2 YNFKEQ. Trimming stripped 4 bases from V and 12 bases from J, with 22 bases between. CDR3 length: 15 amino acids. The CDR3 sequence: CASSLELLHGENQYF. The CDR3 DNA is TGTGCCAGCAGCCTCGAATTGTTACACGGGGAAAATCAGTACTTC.

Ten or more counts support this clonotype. For the CDR3, the DNA is TGTGCCAGCAGTTTAGGGACAGCTTTCTATGGCTACACCTTC. Translating it yields CASSLGTAFYGYTF. This chain joins TRBV12-3 or TRBV12-4 and TRBJ1-2; D may be TRBD1 (6 bases). This CDR3 is 14 amino acids long. Trimming cost V 1 base and J 4 bases, with 10 bases left between them.

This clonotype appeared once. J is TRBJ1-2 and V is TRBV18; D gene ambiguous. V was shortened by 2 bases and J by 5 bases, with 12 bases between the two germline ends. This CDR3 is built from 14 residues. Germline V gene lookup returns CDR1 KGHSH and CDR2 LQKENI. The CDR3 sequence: CASSPSDLGYGYTF. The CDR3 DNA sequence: TGTGCCAGCTCACCATCGGACCTAGGGTATGGCTACACCTTC.

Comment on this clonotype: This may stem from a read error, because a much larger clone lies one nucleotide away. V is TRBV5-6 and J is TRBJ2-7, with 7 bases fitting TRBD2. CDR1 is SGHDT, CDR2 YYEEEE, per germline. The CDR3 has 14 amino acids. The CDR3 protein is CASSLALADYERYF. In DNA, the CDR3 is TGTGCCAGCAGCTTGGCCCTAGCGGACTACGAGCGGTACTTC.

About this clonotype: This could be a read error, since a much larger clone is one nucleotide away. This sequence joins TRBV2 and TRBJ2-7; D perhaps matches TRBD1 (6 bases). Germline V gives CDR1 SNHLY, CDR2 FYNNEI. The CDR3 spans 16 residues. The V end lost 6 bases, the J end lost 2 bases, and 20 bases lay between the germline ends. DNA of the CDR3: TGTGCCAGCAGCGATTCCCGACAGGTTGGACCCTACGAGCAGTACTTC. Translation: CASSDSRQVGPYEQYF. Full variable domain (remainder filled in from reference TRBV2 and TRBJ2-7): EPEVTQTPSHQVTQMGQEVILRCVPISNHLYFYWYRQILGQKVEFLVSFYNNEISEKSEIFDDQFSVERPDGSNFTLKIRSTKLEDSAMYFCASSDSRQVGPYEQYFGPGTRLTVT.

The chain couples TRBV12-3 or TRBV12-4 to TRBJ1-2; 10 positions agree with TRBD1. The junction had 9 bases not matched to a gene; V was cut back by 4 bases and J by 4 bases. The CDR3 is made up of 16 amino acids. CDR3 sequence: CASSYQDRGVGYGYTF. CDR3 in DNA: TGTGCCAGCAGTTACCAGGACAGGGGGGTTGGCTATGGCTACACCTTC.

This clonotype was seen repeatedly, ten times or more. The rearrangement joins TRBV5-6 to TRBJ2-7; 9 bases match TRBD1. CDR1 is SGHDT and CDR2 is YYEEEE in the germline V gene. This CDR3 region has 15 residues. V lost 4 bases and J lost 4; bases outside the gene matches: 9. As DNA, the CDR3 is TGTGCCAGCAGCCATCCGGGACAGGGAAGGTACGAGCAGTACTTC. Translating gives CASSHPGQGRYEQYF.

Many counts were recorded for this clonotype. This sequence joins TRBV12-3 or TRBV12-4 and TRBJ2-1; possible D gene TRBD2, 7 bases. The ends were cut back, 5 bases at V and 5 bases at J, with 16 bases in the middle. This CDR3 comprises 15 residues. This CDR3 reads CASSAGAGIDNEQFF. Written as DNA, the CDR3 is TGTGCCAGCAGTGCGGGGGCGGGTATAGACAATGAGCAGTTCTTC.

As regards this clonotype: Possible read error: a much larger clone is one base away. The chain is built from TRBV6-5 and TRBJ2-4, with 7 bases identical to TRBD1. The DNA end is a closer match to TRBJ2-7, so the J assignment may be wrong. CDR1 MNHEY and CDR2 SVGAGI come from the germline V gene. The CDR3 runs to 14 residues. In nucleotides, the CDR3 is TGTGCCAGCAGTAAACGGACAGGAGTCGGCGAGCAGTACTTC. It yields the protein CASSKRTGVGEQYF.

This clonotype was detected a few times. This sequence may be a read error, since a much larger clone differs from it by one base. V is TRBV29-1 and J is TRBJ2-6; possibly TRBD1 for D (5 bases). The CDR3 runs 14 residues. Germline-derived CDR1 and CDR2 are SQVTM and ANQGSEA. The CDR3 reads CSVELGSGADVLTF. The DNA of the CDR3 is TGCAGCGTTGAGCTGGGTTCTGGGGCCGACGTCCTGACTTTC. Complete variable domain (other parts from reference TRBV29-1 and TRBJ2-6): SAVISQKPSRDICQRGTSLTIQCQVDSQVTMMFWYRQQPGQSLTLIATANQGSEATYESGFVIDKFPISRPNLTFSTLTVSNMSPEDSSIYLCSVELGSGADVLTFGAGSRLTVL.

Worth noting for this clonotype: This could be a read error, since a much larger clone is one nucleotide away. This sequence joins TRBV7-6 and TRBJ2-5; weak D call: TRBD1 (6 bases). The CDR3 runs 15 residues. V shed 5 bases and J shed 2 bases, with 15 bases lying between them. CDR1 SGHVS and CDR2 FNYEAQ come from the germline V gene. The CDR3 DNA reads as TGTGCCAGCAGCCCCCCAGGGGCAGTACAAGAGACCCAGTACTTC. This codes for CASSPPGAVQETQYF.

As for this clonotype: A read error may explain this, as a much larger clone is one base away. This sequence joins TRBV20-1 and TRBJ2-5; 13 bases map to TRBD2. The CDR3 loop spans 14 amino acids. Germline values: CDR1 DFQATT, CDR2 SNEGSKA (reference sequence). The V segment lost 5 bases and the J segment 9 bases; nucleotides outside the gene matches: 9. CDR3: CSAGLAGAGQAQYF. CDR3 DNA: TGCAGTGCTGGACTAGCGGGAGCGGGGCAGGCCCAGTACTTC.

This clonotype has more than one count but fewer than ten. The DNA for the CDR3 is TGTGCCAGCAGCTTAGATTGGGTGGAACTAGCCTGGACCCAGTACTTC. The encoded protein is CASSLDWVELAWTQYF. The chain recombines TRBV11-2 with TRBJ2-7, with D maybe TRBD2 (6 bases). The J call may be incorrect, as the DNA end agrees better with TRBJ2-5. Germline-derived CDR1 and CDR2 are SGHAT and FQNNGV. This CDR3 region has 16 residues.